The source of this TCR beta chain is a study of T cell responses to AZD1222 COVID-19 vaccine. Regarding this clone: Its antigen is not known.

Germline V gene sequence: CDR1 MDHEN, CDR2 SYDVKM. CDR3 size: 16 residues. Trimming cost V 6 bases and J 0 bases, with 12 bases left between them. Points from the study as a whole: Clonal diversity was possibly underestimated, and white British individuals and females predominated among donors.

Libraries were prepared by immunoSEQ multiplex PCR; TCRdb keeps only in-frame clonotypes and omits some of them. The table shows roughly 100,000 clones, with about 88% occurring only once. This sequence joins TRBV28 and TRBJ2-6; D is ambiguous. This clonotype originated in an adult in good health. This specimen was peripheral blood, taken on day 0 of AZD1222 vaccination. CDR3 protein: CASRIRGHSGANVLTF. The CDR3 region has the DNA TGTGCCAGCAGAATACGTGGCCACTCTGGGGCCAACGTCCTGACTTTC.